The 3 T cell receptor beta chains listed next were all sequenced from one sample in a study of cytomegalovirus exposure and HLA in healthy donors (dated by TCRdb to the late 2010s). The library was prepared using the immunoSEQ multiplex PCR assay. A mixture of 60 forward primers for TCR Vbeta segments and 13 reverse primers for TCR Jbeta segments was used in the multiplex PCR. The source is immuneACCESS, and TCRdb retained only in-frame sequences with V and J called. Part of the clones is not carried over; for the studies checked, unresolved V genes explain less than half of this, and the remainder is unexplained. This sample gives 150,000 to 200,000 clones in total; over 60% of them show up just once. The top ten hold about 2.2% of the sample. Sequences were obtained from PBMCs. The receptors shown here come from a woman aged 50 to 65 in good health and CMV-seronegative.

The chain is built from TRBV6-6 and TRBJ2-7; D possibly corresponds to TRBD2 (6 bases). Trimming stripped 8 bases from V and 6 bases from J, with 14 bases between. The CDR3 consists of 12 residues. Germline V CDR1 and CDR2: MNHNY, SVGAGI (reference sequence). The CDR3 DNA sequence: TGTGCCAGCGGGGCCGGGAGCCGCGAGCAGTACTTC. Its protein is CASGAGSREQYF.

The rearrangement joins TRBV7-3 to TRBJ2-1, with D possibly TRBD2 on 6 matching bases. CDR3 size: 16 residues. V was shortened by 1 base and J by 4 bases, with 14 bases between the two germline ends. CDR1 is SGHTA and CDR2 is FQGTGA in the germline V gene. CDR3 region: CASSLIGTGVYNEQFF. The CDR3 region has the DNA TGTGCCAGCAGCTTAATTGGGACGGGAGTTTACAATGAGCAGTTCTTC.

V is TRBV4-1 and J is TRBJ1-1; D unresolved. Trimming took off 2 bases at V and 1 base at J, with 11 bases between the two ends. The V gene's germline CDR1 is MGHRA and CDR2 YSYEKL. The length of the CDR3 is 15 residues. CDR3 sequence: CASSQNGPGNTEAFF. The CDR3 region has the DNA TGCGCCAGCAGCCAAAACGGCCCAGGGAACACTGAAGCTTTCTTT.